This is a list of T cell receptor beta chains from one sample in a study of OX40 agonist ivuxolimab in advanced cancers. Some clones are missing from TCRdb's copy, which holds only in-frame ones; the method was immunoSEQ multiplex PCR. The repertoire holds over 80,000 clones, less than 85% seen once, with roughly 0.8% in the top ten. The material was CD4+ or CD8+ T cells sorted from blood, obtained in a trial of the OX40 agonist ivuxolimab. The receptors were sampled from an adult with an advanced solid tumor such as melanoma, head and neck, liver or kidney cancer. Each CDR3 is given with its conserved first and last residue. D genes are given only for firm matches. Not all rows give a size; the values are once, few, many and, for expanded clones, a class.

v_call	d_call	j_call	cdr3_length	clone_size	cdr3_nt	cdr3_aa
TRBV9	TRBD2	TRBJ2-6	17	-	TGTGCCAGCAGCGCCACGGGAGGGCAGGCTGGGGCCAACGTCCTGACTTTC	CASSATGGQAGANVLTF
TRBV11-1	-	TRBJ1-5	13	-	TGTGCCAGCAGCTTAACGAATAATCAGCCCCAGCATTTT	CASSLTNNQPQHF
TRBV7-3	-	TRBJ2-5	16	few	TGTGCCAGCAGCTTAAACGGGCGGCTGACCCAAGAGACCCAGTACTTC	CASSLNGRLTQETQYF
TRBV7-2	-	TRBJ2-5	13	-	TGTGCCAGCAGCTCGGCCCCCAAAGAGACCCAGTACTTC	CASSSAPKETQYF
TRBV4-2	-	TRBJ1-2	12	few	TGTGCCAGCAGCCAAGTCGAGGGAGGCTACACCTTC	CASSQVEGGYTF
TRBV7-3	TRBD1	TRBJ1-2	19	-	TGTGCCAGCAGCTTATGTTGTTACGAACAGGGGAGGCTTAGCTATGGCTACACCTTC	CASSLCCYEQGRLSYGYTF
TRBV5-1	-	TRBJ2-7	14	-	TGCGCCAGCAGCTTGTCAGGGTCCTCCTACGAGCAGTACTTC	CASSLSGSSYEQYF
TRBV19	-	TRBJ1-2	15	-	TGTGCCAGTAGTACCCGGGGAGGGGTCGACTATGGCTACACCTTC	CASSTRGGVDYGYTF
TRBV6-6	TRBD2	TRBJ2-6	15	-	TGTGCCAGCAGAAATGGGCCACGGGAGGTCAACGTCCTGACTTTC	CASRNGPREVNVLTF
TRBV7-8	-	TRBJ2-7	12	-	TGTGCCAGCAGCTTAGCGGGTGGCCAGCAGTACTTC	CASSLAGGQQYF
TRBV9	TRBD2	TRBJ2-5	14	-	TGTGCCAGCAGCGTTAGCGGGGCTGGGGAGACCCAGTACTTC	CASSVSGAGETQYF
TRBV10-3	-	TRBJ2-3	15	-	TGTGCCATCAGTGAGGTGGGGGCTGGCACAGATACGCAGTATTTT	CAISEVGAGTDTQYF
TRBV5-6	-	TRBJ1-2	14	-	TGTGCCAGCAGTCTGGAGTTGAGCTACTATGGCTACACCTTC	CASSLELSYYGYTF
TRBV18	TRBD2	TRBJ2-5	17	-	TGTGCCAGCTCACCACGATCTAGCGGGGGACGCAAAGAGACCCAGTACTTC	CASSPRSSGGRKETQYF
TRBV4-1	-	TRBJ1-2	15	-	TGCGCCAGCAGCCAAGGGGTACAAGGAGTTTATGGCTACACCTTC	CASSQGVQGVYGYTF
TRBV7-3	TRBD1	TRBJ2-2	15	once	TGTGCCAGCAGCCAGGGACAGGTTGGCACCGGGGAGCTGTTTTTT	CASSQGQVGTGELFF
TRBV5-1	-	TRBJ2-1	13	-	TGCGCCAGCAGCTCCTCGTGGGACCATGAGCAGTTCTTC	CASSSSWDHEQFF
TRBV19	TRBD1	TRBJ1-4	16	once	TGTGCCAGTAGAGGGTACCGGGACAGCCTTAATGAAAAACTGTTTTTT	CASRGYRDSLNEKLFF
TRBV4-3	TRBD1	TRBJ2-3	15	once	TGCGCCAGCAGCCGGGACAGGGCTAGCACAGATACGCAGTATTTT	CASSRDRASTDTQYF
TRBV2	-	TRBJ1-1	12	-	TGTGCCAGCAGTCTACAGGGCGGGGGAGCTTTCTTT	CASSLQGGGAFF
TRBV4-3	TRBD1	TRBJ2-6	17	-	TGCGCCAGCAGCCACCGAGGACAGGGGTCCGGGGCCAACGTCCTGACTTTC	CASSHRGQGSGANVLTF
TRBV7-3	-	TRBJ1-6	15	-	TGTGCCAGCAGCTTAGGCGGGGGGACCAATTCACCCCTCCACTTT	CASSLGGGTNSPLHF
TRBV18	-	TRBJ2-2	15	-	TGTGCCAGCTCACCACGGCAGGGACACACCGGGGAGCTGTTTTTT	CASSPRQGHTGELFF
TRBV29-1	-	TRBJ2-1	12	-	TGCAGCGTTACTGCGGGCCACAATGAGCAGTTCTTC	CSVTAGHNEQFF
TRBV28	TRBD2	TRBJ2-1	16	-	TGTGCCAGCAGTTTATCTGTGGCTAGCGGGGTCAGTGAGCAGTTCTTC	CASSLSVASGVSEQFF
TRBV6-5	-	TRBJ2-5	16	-	TGTGCCAGCAGTTACTCGCTAGGGAGTCTGCAAGAGACCCAGTACTTC	CASSYSLGSLQETQYF
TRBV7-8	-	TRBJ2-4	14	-	TGTGCCAGCAGCCTAGGACTAGCCAAAAACATTCAGTACTTC	CASSLGLAKNIQYF
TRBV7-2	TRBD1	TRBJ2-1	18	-	TGTGCCAGCAGCTTTCAATCCGGACAGGGGAGAAGGTACAATGAGCAGTTCTTC	CASSFQSGQGRRYNEQFF
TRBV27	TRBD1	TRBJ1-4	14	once	TGTGCCAGCAGCCCCGGGACAGGGGATGAAAAACTGTTTTTT	CASSPGTGDEKLFF
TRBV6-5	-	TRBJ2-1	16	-	TGTGCCAGCAGTTACTCAAGGGGACCCTCCTACAATGAGCAGTTCTTC	CASSYSRGPSYNEQFF
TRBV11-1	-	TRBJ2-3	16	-	TGTGCCAGCAGCTCCATGGGAAACTTCAGGGTAGATACGCAGTATTTT	CASSSMGNFRVDTQYF
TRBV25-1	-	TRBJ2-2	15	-	TGTGCCAGCAGTGAATCGCCAGGACATCACGGGGAGCTGTTTTTT	CASSESPGHHGELFF
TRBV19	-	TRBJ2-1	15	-	TGTGCCAGTAGTCCGCACGGGGGCGACGCCAATGAGCAGTTCTTC	CASSPHGGDANEQFF
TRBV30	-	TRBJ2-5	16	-	TGTGCCTGGAGTATCCTATCCGGGACGCACCAAGAGACCCAGTACTTC	CAWSILSGTHQETQYF
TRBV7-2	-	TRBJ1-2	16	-	TGTGCCAGCAGCTTAGCCCCCTCAATCGGGGGCTATGGCTACACCTTC	CASSLAPSIGGYGYTF
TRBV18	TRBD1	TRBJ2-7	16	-	TGTGCCAGCTCACCGTACGAGGGGGCGCGGGCCTACGAGCAGTACTTC	CASSPYEGARAYEQYF
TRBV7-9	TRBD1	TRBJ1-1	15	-	TGTGCCAGCAGCCCGCGGACAGGGGGTAACACTGAAGCTTTCTTT	CASSPRTGGNTEAFF
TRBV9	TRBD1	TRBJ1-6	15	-	TGTGCCAGCAGCGCCGGACAGGGGGACTATTCACCCCTCCACTTT	CASSAGQGDYSPLHF
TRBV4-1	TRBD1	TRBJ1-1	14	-	TGCGCCAGCAGCCATCCCACAGGGGGCACTGAAGCTTTCTTT	CASSHPTGGTEAFF
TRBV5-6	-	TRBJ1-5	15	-	TGTGCCAGCAGCCGTAGTACGGCCGGCGATCAGCCCCAGCATTTT	CASSRSTAGDQPQHF
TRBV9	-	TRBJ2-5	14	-	TGTGCCAGCAGCGAAGGACTGTACCAAGAGACCCAGTACTTC	CASSEGLYQETQYF
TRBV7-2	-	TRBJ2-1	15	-	TGTGCCAGCAGCTTAGGTAGAGGTGGGGCTAATGAGCAGTTCTTC	CASSLGRGGANEQFF
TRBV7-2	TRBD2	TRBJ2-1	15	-	TGTGCCAGCAGCTTAGTAGCGGGGGGGCCGGGTGAGCAGTTCTTC	CASSLVAGGPGEQFF
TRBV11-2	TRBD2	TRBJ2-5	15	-	TGTGCCAGCAGCTTAGACGGCCTAGCGGGGGAGACCCAGTACTTC	CASSLDGLAGETQYF
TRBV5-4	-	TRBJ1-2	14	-	TGTGCCAGCAGCTCCCCGGGCGGGGTTGGCGGCTACACCTTC	CASSSPGGVGGYTF
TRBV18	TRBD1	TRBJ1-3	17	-	TGTGCCAGCTCACCCCCGACAGGGAGTAGATCTGGAAACACCATATATTTT	CASSPPTGSRSGNTIYF
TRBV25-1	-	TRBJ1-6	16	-	TGTGCCAGCAGTGTAGGGGTTAGACCGGATAATTCACCCCTCCACTTT	CASSVGVRPDNSPLHF
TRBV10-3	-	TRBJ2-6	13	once	TGTGCCACCTCGGCCTCTGGGGCCAACGTCCTGACTTTC	CATSASGANVLTF
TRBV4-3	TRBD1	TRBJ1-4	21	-	TGCGCCAGCAGTCCCATTACTATAGGGACAGGGGGGCGGAGGACCTTGGAAAAACTGTTTTTT	CASSPITIGTGGRRTLEKLFF
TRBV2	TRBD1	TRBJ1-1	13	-	TGTGCCAGCAGATCGGGACAGCTCAGGGCGGCTTTCTTT	CASRSGQLRAAFF
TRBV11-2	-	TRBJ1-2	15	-	TGTGCCAGCAGCTTAGCGCGGGGGGGAGGACCGCCTGACGTCTTC	CASSLARGGGPPDVF
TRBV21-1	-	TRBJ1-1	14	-	TGTGCCAGCAGCAAAGAAGACCTGAACACTGAAGCTTTCTTT	CASSKEDLNTEAFF
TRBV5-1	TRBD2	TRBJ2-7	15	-	TGCGCCAGCAGCTCACGAGCGGGGGGGCCTATCGAGCAGTACTTC	CASSSRAGGPIEQYF
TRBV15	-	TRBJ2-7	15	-	TGTGCCACCAGCAGAGATCCCCAGAGTACCTACGAGCAGTACTTC	CATSRDPQSTYEQYF
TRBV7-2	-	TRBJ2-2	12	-	TGTGCCAGCAGCTCCGACGACGGGGAGCTGTTTTTT	CASSSDDGELFF